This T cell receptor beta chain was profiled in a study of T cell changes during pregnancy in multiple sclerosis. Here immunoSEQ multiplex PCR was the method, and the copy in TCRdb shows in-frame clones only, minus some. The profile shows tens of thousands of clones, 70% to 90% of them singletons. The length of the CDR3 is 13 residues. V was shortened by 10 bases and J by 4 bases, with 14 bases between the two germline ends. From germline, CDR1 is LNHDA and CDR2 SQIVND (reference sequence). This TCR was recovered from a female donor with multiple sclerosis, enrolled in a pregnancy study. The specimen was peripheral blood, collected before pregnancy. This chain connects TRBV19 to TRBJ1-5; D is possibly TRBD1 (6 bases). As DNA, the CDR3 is TGTGCCACCACAACAGGGTTGAATCAGCCCCAGCATTTT. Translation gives CATTTGLNQPQHF.